This entry describes one T cell receptor (beta chain). This clonotype was recorded many times. The antigen this receptor binds is unknown. Base qualities are not provided; no much larger clone lies one nucleotide away. These data are taken from a study of neurological immune-mediated disorders (dated by TCRdb to about 2019). Study-level background: Peripheral blood TCR-beta repertoires from HTLV-I-associated myelopathy (HAM/TSP) patients, multiple sclerosis patients and healthy controls were compared by UMI-based sequencing. The cohort included roughly 71 subjects: approximately 14 with HAM/TSP, roughly 35 with multiple sclerosis, and 20 or so healthy controls. Longitudinal samples, technical triplicates and paired sorted CD4+ and CD8+ T-cell subsets, alongside PBMC samples, were included among the roughly 97 TCR-beta libraries. Results and caveats for the whole study, not just this receptor: No identical CDR3 amino acid sequences were shared among expanded clones across subjects, suggesting private TCR-beta repertoires in all groups. TCR clonal expansion was greatest in HAM/TSP patients and smallest in MS patients, who ranked below even healthy controls.

The healthy controls were volunteers from a blood bank in Maryland, USA. For the unsorted PBMC libraries, 2 million PBMCs were stored in RNAlater at -80 degrees C until RNA extraction and were used to generate the libraries. Peripheral blood was subjected to Ficoll-Hypaque density gradient centrifugation to isolate PBMCs, which were then cryopreserved in liquid nitrogen. The germline V gene (reference sequence) specifies DFQATT as CDR1 and SNEGSKA as CDR2. The CDR3 runs 14 amino acids, cysteine and phenylalanine included. The DNA shown is the 42-base CDR3, in frame from base 1. Trimming costs V 3 bases and J 5 bases, and their ends lie 16 bases apart. To synthesize cDNA, template-switch 5'RACE was performed with a primer carrying a 10-nucleotide random unique molecular identifier so that each TCR transcript was tagged. Every sequencing run yielded over 170 million TCR-beta sequences covering 15-18 subjects. Total RNA was extracted with the RNeasy kit. TCR-beta VDJ regions were amplified with primers for the TCR constant region and the 5'RACE anchor, using the KAPA Real-time Library Amplification kit. Sample indexes and Illumina adaptors were added in a first PCR, and a second PCR then increased library yield. After purification with Ampure beads, the TCR product of roughly 650 bp was size-selected on a 2% E-gel SizeSelection system. Before pooling, library quality was assessed on a Bioanalyzer, concentration was determined with Qubit, and library quantification was performed with the Kapa Library Quantification kit. Paired-end 2 x 150 bp sequencing of the libraries was performed on an Illumina HiSeq 2500. To increase sequence diversity, about 24-32% phiX was spiked into each library pool. The authors processed their data as follows. The UMI-based MiGEC pipeline processed quality-filtered reads and removed over 75% of raw TCR sequences during error correction. VDJ genes were aligned to IMGT germline references, and clonotypes were defined by unique CDR3 amino acid sequence plus V-J genes. Clonal expansion, Shannon diversity and CDR3 relatedness (CalcPairwiseDistances, ClusterSamples) were evaluated with VDJtools, and phylogenetic trees were built with CLCbio workbench. Using coefficient-of-variation modelling across technical triplicates, the study counted a clone as expanded if it had at least 8 unique UMIs. The public reads were run again by TCRdb, first through fastp at Q25 and then through MiXCR, and only productive beta chains were kept. Every distinct CDR3 protein forms one entry, paired with its most common genes and DNA. The V and J calls follow TCRdb's processing rather than the paper's. This sample has 28,000 or so distinct CDR3 sequences in its table, and around a fifth of those were observed once. The top ten hold 16% of the sample.

Sequencing input: PBMCs. The sequence derives from a woman aged 60-75 years in good health. The chain is encoded by TRBV20-1 joined to TRBJ2-5; the D gene is unclear. The CDR3 region reads CSASRAIPRETQYF. The nucleotide sequence is TGCAGTGCTAGTAGGGCCATACCACGGGAGACCCAGTACTTC.